These T cell receptor beta chains were read from a single sample in a study of T cells in Graves' hyperthyroidism and ophthalmopathy. In TCRdb, the multiplex PCR reads were re-called with MiXCR into one record per CDR3 protein. Here the sample spans 490,000 or so distinct CDR3 sequences, 20% to 25% being singletons. Specimen: blood. Receptor source: a woman between 65 and 79 years old with Graves' ophthalmopathy. Both conserved end residues are part of each CDR3. A D gene is named only where the DNA matches it firmly. Not every row has a clone size; where given, it reads once, few, many or a size class.

j_call	clone_size	v_call	d_call	cdr3_aa	cdr3_nt
TRBJ2-1	many	TRBV28	NA	CASSPTFSYNEQFF	TGTGCCAGCAGCCCTACTTTCAGCTACAATGAGCAGTTCTTC
TRBJ2-1	NA	TRBV5-5	TRBD2	CASSLAELAGVNEQFF	TGTGCCAGCAGCTTGGCCGAGCTAGCGGGAGTCAATGAGCAGTTCTTC
TRBJ1-2	few	TRBV20-1	NA	CSANTGSSNYGYTF	TGCAGTGCTAACACAGGCTCCTCTAACTATGGCTACACCTTC
TRBJ1-1	few	TRBV10-1	NA	CASSDGGTEAFF	TGCGCCAGCAGTGACGGGGGTACTGAAGCTTTCTTT
TRBJ2-2	few	TRBV12-3/TRBV12-4	NA	CASSLVRPVELFF	TGTGCCAGCAGTTTAGTAAGGCCCGTGGAGCTGTTTTTT
TRBJ2-3	NA	TRBV4-1	TRBD2	CASSQELSGRMVWYTQYF	TGCGCCAGCAGCCAAGAGCTGAGCGGGAGGATGGTTTGGTATACGCAGTATTTT
TRBJ2-2	NA	TRBV5-1	NA	CASTQKAPGELFF	TGCGCCAGTACTCAGAAAGCTCCCGGGGAGCTGTTTTTT
TRBJ2-7	NA	TRBV20-1	NA	CSAGGGGYEQYF	TGCAGTGCGGGGGGAGGGGGCTACGAGCAGTACTTC
TRBJ1-2	many	TRBV12-3/TRBV12-4	NA	CAAAKSGGYEGYTF	TGTGCCGCAGCGAAGTCGGGTGGATACGAGGGCTACACCTTC
TRBJ1-3	once	TRBV7-9	NA	CASSGGPSGNTIYF	TGTGCCAGCTCCGGGGGGCCCTCTGGAAACACCATATATTTT
TRBJ2-1	once	TRBV20-1	NA	CSARASVSYNEQFF	TGCAGTGCTAGAGCAAGCGTTTCCTACAATGAGCAGTTCTTC
TRBJ1-3	many	TRBV28	TRBD1	CASSRQGGNTIYF	TGTGCCAGCAGTCGACAGGGGGGAAACACCATATATTTT
TRBJ2-1	few	TRBV20-1	TRBD2	CSARDRQLAGDEQFF	TGCAGTGCTAGAGATAGGCAACTAGCGGGAGACGAGCAGTTCTTC
TRBJ2-2	NA	TRBV7-9	TRBD1	CASSPGQTNTGELFF	TGTGCCAGCAGCCCGGGACAGACGAACACCGGGGAGCTGTTTTTT
TRBJ1-5	few	TRBV6-1	NA	CASSERGQKNQPQHF	TGTGCCAGCAGTGAACGAGGACAGAAAAATCAGCCCCAGCATTTT
TRBJ2-2	few	TRBV6-2/TRBV6-3	NA	CASGDLYTGELFF	TGTGCCAGCGGGGACTTGTACACCGGGGAGCTGTTTTTT
TRBJ1-1	few	TRBV19	NA	CASNLGGMNTEAFF	TGTGCCAGTAACCTGGGGGGGATGAACACTGAAGCTTTCTTT
TRBJ1-3	NA	TRBV2	TRBD1	CASREDRVGNTIYF	TGTGCCAGCAGGGAAGACAGGGTGGGAAACACCATATATTTT
TRBJ1-1	NA	TRBV20-1	NA	CSARGYRSSGAEAFF	TGCAGTGCTAGAGGGTACAGATCTTCGGGCGCTGAAGCTTTCTTT
TRBJ2-5	NA	TRBV20-1	TRBD2	CSAPAPAGGQETQYF	TGCAGTGCTCCAGCCCCAGCGGGAGGACAAGAGACCCAGTACTTC
TRBJ1-2	few	TRBV20-1	NA	CSAPRVSSGYTF	TGCAGTGCTCCCAGGGTTTCCAGCGGCTACACCTTC
TRBJ2-5	NA	TRBV7-2	NA	CASSSRAPRKETQYF	TGTGCCAGCAGCTCCCGGGCCCCGAGAAAAGAGACCCAGTACTTC
TRBJ1-5	NA	TRBV7-2	NA	CASSLWVEKPQHF	TGTGCCAGCAGCTTATGGGTAGAGAAGCCCCAGCATTTT
TRBJ1-1	few	TRBV20-1	NA	CSARDDRRRNTEAFF	TGCAGTGCTAGAGATGACCGTAGGAGGAACACTGAAGCTTTCTTT
TRBJ1-1	NA	TRBV7-3	NA	CASSLTPGSAEAFF	TGTGCCAGCAGCTTAACCCCAGGGAGCGCTGAAGCTTTCTTT
TRBJ2-5	NA	TRBV5-4	NA	CASSYEQETQYF	TGTGCCAGCAGCTACGAACAAGAGACCCAGTACTTC
TRBJ1-1	once	TRBV19	NA	CASRKGVYTEAFF	TGTGCCAGTAGAAAGGGGGTGTACACTGAAGCTTTCTTT
TRBJ2-3	few	TRBV4-3	TRBD2	CASSQIAGGTDTQYF	TGCGCCAGCAGCCAGATAGCGGGAGGCACAGATACGCAGTATTTT
TRBJ2-5	NA	TRBV25-1	TRBD1	CASTPGGQGTYQETQYF	TGTGCCAGCACTCCAGGGGGACAGGGGACCTACCAAGAGACCCAGTACTTC
TRBJ2-2	few	TRBV27	NA	CASSLYPKEGELFF	TGTGCCAGCAGTTTATACCCTAAGGAGGGGGAGCTGTTTTTT
TRBJ2-7	few	TRBV7-3	NA	CASSPRGSGAGEQYF	TGTGCCAGCAGCCCCCGGGGGTCCGGGGCTGGCGAGCAGTACTTC
TRBJ1-1	few	TRBV6-1	TRBD1	CASRLDRGYTEAFF	TGTGCCAGCAGACTGGACAGGGGATACACTGAAGCTTTCTTT
TRBJ2-1	few	TRBV11-2	NA	CASSLRDPLNEQFF	TGTGCCAGCAGTCTCCGGGACCCCCTCAATGAGCAGTTCTTC
TRBJ2-2	many	TRBV2	TRBD2	CATSTSGSTGELFF	TGTGCCACCAGTACTAGCGGGAGTACCGGGGAGCTGTTTTTT
TRBJ2-7	NA	TRBV30	NA	CAWGMIYEQYF	TGTGCCTGGGGGATGATCTACGAGCAGTACTTC
TRBJ2-7	few	TRBV11-2	NA	CASSIKTDLSYEQYF	TGTGCCAGCAGCATTAAGACCGATCTTTCCTACGAGCAGTACTTC
TRBJ1-1	many	TRBV2	NA	CASRRARMNTEAFF	TGTGCCAGCAGACGGGCCCGCATGAACACTGAAGCTTTCTTT
TRBJ2-5	NA	TRBV6-2/TRBV6-3	TRBD2	CASTPSGRSRETQYF	TGTGCCAGCACGCCTAGCGGGAGGTCGAGAGAGACCCAGTACTTC
TRBJ1-6	NA	TRBV20-1	NA	CSARRPGTVNSPLHF	TGCAGTGCTAGGCGCCCCGGGACGGTGAATTCACCCCTCCACTTT
TRBJ1-1	NA	TRBV5-1	TRBD1	CASSYTGERTEAFF	TGCGCCAGCAGTTATACAGGGGAGAGGACTGAAGCTTTCTTT
TRBJ2-1	many	TRBV20-1	TRBD1	CSARRGQGEQFF	TGCAGTGCTCGCAGGGGGCAGGGTGAGCAGTTCTTC
TRBJ2-1	many	TRBV7-2	TRBD2	CASSVGRGASGRIEQFF	TGTGCCAGCAGCGTCGGTCGTGGGGCTAGCGGGAGGATTGAGCAGTTCTTC
TRBJ1-6	few	TRBV25-1	TRBD1	CASSEGTGNNSPLHF	TGTGCCAGCAGTGAAGGGACAGGCAATAATTCACCCCTCCACTTT
TRBJ2-7	many	TRBV5-5	TRBD2	CASSRLAGVDEQYF	TGTGCCAGCAGCAGACTAGCGGGAGTCGACGAGCAGTACTTC
TRBJ2-3	NA	TRBV19	TRBD2	CASVSTSGRATDTQYF	TGTGCCAGTGTTTCGACTAGCGGGAGGGCCACAGATACGCAGTATTTT
TRBJ2-2	few	TRBV15	NA	CATSKRGQGGELFF	TGTGCCACCAGCAAGAGGGGCCAAGGCGGGGAGCTGTTTTTT
TRBJ2-7	many	TRBV20-1	TRBD2	CSAKDAGGPYEQYF	TGCAGTGCTAAGGATGCGGGAGGGCCGTACGAGCAGTACTTC
TRBJ1-2	NA	TRBV11-2	NA	CASSLDLYGRGYTF	TGTGCCAGCAGCTTAGATCTATATGGTAGAGGCTACACCTTC
TRBJ1-6	few	TRBV12-3/TRBV12-4	NA	CASSLAVNSPLHF	TGTGCCAGCAGTTTAGCGGTCAATTCACCCCTCCACTTT
TRBJ1-6	NA	TRBV13	NA	CASSRPGGQGNSPLHF	TGTGCCAGCAGTCGACCCGGTGGGCAGGGAAATTCACCCCTCCACTTT
TRBJ2-7	many	TRBV12-3/TRBV12-4	NA	CASSLTSAYEQYF	TGTGCCAGCAGTCTGACTAGTGCCTACGAGCAGTACTTC
TRBJ2-1	many	TRBV2	NA	CASSEVVPSYNEQFF	TGTGCCAGCAGTGAAGTGGTCCCCTCCTACAATGAGCAGTTCTTC
TRBJ1-2	few	TRBV20-1	TRBD1	CSAYTRQGTYGYTF	TGCAGTGCCTACACTAGACAGGGGACCTATGGCTACACCTTC
TRBJ1-6	few	TRBV12-3/TRBV12-4	NA	CASSLLGSSPLHF	TGTGCCAGCAGTTTGTTGGGGTCATCACCCCTCCACTTT
TRBJ1-5	few	TRBV7-2	NA	CASSPSPGTNQPQHF	TGTGCCAGCAGCCCAAGCCCCGGGACTAATCAGCCCCAGCATTTT